This entry concerns a single T cell receptor beta chain. As yet, its antigen is unknown. Germline V CDR1 and CDR2: SGHRS, YFSETQ. J was trimmed by 5 bases and V by 0 bases; bases with no gene match: 12. The CDR3 totals 17 residues. The data originate from a study of T cell responses to AZD1222 COVID-19 vaccine. General study findings and limits: Repertoire collection took place solely once the T cell response had peaked. Among vaccine-associated CD4 TCRs, coverage spanned spike, with dominance at 160-218 and 743-854. White British ancestry dominated among donors, who included more females, and clonal diversity was possibly underestimated.

The data were produced by immunoSEQ multiplex PCR, yet TCRdb's version contains in-frame clones alone and is incomplete. The top ten clones hold around 15% of a sample with some 20,000 clones, 84% of them seen once. Pooling covered second doses at about 4 or about 12 weeks. Source: peripheral blood, taken 28 days after the second AZD1222 dose. The V gene is TRBV5-1, the J gene TRBJ2-5; 8 bases line up with TRBD2. This sequence originates from an adult who received the AZD1222 COVID-19 vaccine. In DNA, the CDR3 is TGCGCCAGCAGCTTGGCGCCCAGCGGGAGTGAGTCGGAGACCCAGTACTTC. It specifies CASSLAPSGSESETQYF. The whole variable domain, remainder taken from reference TRBV5-1 and TRBJ2-5, is KAGVTQTPRYLIKTRGQQVTLSCSPISGHRSVSWYQQTPGQGLQFLFEYFSETQRNKGNFPGRFSGRQFSNSRSEMNVSTLELGDSALYLCASSLAPSGSESETQYFGPGTRLLVL.